The subject of this entry is one TCR beta chain. This clonotype was recorded a few times. It lacks a known antigen. Base qualities are not at hand, and no much larger clone is one base apart. Per the publication, the treatment or condition label means: allogeneic hematopoietic cell transplantation with graft depleted of TCRalphabeta T cells and CD19 B cells. The transplant recipients were children given TCRalphabeta/CD19-depleted allogeneic hematopoietic cell grafts. The sample is drawn from a study of T-cell reconstitution after alpha-beta-depleted transplantation in children (dated by TCRdb to 2016 to 2017). With respect to the entire study: T-cell immune reconstitution after TCRalphabeta/CD19-depleted allogeneic hematopoietic cell transplantation in children was quantitatively tracked in the study by means of TCR repertoire profiling. The study at large found these results: Over subsequent months, a decline in hyperexpanded clone frequencies was noted, and after one year, T-cell counts and TCRbeta diversity were mostly ascribed to newly produced T cells. The apparently early recovery of alphabetaT-cell counts about two months after transplant reportedly depended on only several hundred rapidly expanded clones that came from non-depleted graft cells. In some patients, the high TCRbeta diversity seen at day 60 was put down to recipient T cells and intrathymic progenitors that had survived conditioning.

Receptor amplification or capture employed PCR. Sequencing used an Illumina HiSeq 2500. To normalize quantification of the TCRbeta repertoire, the TCR libraries were built with molecular barcoding that relied on unique molecular identifiers. TCRdb ran its own pipeline on the public reads, namely fastp trimming at Q25 and MiXCR clone calling, and kept in-frame beta chains. Rows are unified per CDR3 protein, each entry keeping the most common DNA and genes. The sample table holds about 980,000 distinct CDR3 sequences, of which roughly 29% were seen once. The ten largest clones take up roughly 28% of the sample. According to the germline V gene (reference sequence), CDR1 reads LGHDT and CDR2 reads YNNKEL. V is clipped by 3 bases and J by 7 bases, and the sequence between their germline boundaries is 22 bases long. Including the terminal cysteine and phenylalanine, the CDR3 comprises 16 residues. Kept here is only the CDR3 DNA, which spans 48 bases and is read in frame from base 1.

This receptor was obtained from a boy under two years old who had a stem cell transplant for SCID, so the T cells may come from the graft donor. Recombination linked TRBV3-1 to TRBJ2-7, with the D gene tentatively TRBD1 or TRBD2, based on 5 matching bases in each. The sequencing here drew on PBMCs, mostly from graft donor cells, taken 360 days after TCRalphabeta/CD19-depleted stem cell transplant. The DNA sequence is as follows: TGTGCCAGCAGCCAGGTGACGGGGACGAACTTGGGAGAGCAGTACTTC. Translated, this is CASSQVTGTNLGEQYF.